The TCR beta chain under discussion was sequenced for a study of radiotherapy plus CTLA-4 blockade in lung cancer. Across the whole study: Of the patients, 15% to 20% showed objective responses and about 30% attained disease control.

Repertoires were generated with immunoSEQ multiplex PCR, while TCRdb's copy carries only in-frame clones and drops some. The sample has about 77,000 clones, over 65% seen once. The V end was cut by 4 bases, the J end by 7 bases, with 16 bases between. The germline gives CDR1 MDHEN, CDR2 SYDVKM. The CDR3 contains 14 residues. Study-level results: The study found tumor-derived TCR clones expanded in blood after radiotherapy plus ipilimumab.

To note about this clone: Its antigen is not known.

Here the sequenced sample was peripheral blood, taken from a patient treated with radiotherapy plus ipilimumab. This sequence was found in a human donor with non-small cell lung cancer whose response to radiotherapy plus ipilimumab could not be evaluated. The chain combines TRBV28 with TRBJ1-1; D gene uncertain. The CDR3 region is CASSSYPTELEAFF. CDR3 DNA: TGTGCCAGCAGTTCCTACCCGACGGAGCTTGAAGCTTTCTTT.